A single sample is the source of the 32 T cell receptor beta chains below, sequenced in a study of OX40 agonist ivuxolimab in advanced cancers. Profiling relied on immunoSEQ multiplex PCR, and the TCRdb table lists in-frame clones only, not all of them. The data contain 35,000 to 40,000 clones, around 80% of them singletons. This sample comprised CD4+ or CD8+ T cells sorted from blood, obtained in a trial of the OX40 agonist ivuxolimab. Receptors originate from an adult with an advanced solid tumor such as melanoma, head and neck, liver or kidney cancer.

This sequence joins TRBV27 and TRBJ2-6; D is possibly TRBD1 (5 bases). There are 16 residues in the CDR3. Trimming cost V 2 bases and J 0 bases, with 8 bases left between them. In germline, CDR1 is MNHEY, CDR2 SMNVEV (reference sequence). The DNA of the CDR3 is TGTGCCAGCAGTTTAAAAACAGGCTCTGGGGCCAACGTCCTGACTTTC. It specifies CASSLKTGSGANVLTF.

The J gene is TRBJ2-7, the V gene TRBV5-5, with D possibly TRBD1 on 5 matching bases. Looked up from germline, CDR1 is SGHKS and CDR2 is YYEKEE (reference sequence). This CDR3 comprises 13 residues. The ends were cut back, 0 bases at V and 8 bases at J, with 12 bases in the middle. The DNA of the CDR3 is TGTGCCAGCAGCTTGGAGGGGATCGGAAAGCAGTACTTC. Translating it yields CASSLEGIGKQYF.

The V call is TRBV4-3, the J call TRBJ1-1, with D unclear. The germline CDR1 and CDR2 sequences are LGHNA and YSLEER. V dropped 3 bases and J dropped 6 bases, with 14 bases sitting between them. The CDR3 sequence is 14 residues long. CDR3 amino acids: CASSHGGSIAEAFF. CDR3 DNA: TGCGCCAGCAGCCATGGAGGGTCGATAGCTGAAGCTTTCTTT.

Worth noting for this clone: Other nucleotide sequences in the sample specify the same CDR3. This chain connects TRBV7-8 to TRBJ1-3; unclear D gene. The CDR3 covers 13 residues. Germline V gene sequence: CDR1 SGHVS, CDR2 FQNEAQ. Deletions cut 1 base from V and 0 bases from J, with 1 base between. CDR3 sequence reads: CASSLVSGNTIYF. In DNA form, the CDR3 reads TGTGCCAGCAGCTTAGTCTCTGGAAACACCATATATTTT.

The rearrangement links TRBV7-2 to TRBJ2-1; D gene unclear. This CDR3 is 15 amino acids long. V was cut by 2 bases and J by 4 bases, with 12 bases left in between. CDR1 and CDR2 from the germline V gene are SGHTA and FQGNSA. CDR3 sequence: CASSLYGLTYNEQFF. The DNA of the CDR3 is TGTGCCAGCAGCTTATATGGGCTTACATACAATGAGCAGTTCTTC. Drawing the rest from reference TRBV7-2 and TRBJ2-1, the complete variable domain is GAGVSQSPSNKVTEKGKDVELRCDPISGHTALYWYRQSLGQGLEFLIYFQGNSAPDKSGLPSDRFSAERTGGSVSTLTIQRTQQEDSAVYLCASSLYGLTYNEQFFGPGTRLTVL.

The rearrangement joins TRBV9 to TRBJ2-1, with 9 bases matching TRBD2. The CDR3 has 14 amino acids. Germline values: CDR1 SGDLS, CDR2 YYNGEE. Trimming took 4 bases from V and 6 from J; bases not matched to a gene: 5. CDR3 amino acids: CASSLGTSPNEQFF. CDR3 bases: TGTGCCAGCAGCCTGGGGACTAGCCCCAATGAGCAGTTCTTC.

This sequence joins TRBV5-1 and TRBJ2-1; 11 nucleotides line up with TRBD1. Trimming cost V 4 bases and J 9 bases; bases outside gene matches: 6. There are 14 residues in the CDR3. The germline CDR1 and CDR2 sequences are SGHRS and YFSETQ. CDR3 sequence (DNA): TGCGCCAGCAGCACCGGACAGGGGGCAGGTGAGCAGTTCTTC. This translates into CASSTGQGAGEQFF. The full variable domain, with the rest looked up from reference TRBV5-1 and TRBJ2-1, is KAGVTQTPRYLIKTRGQQVTLSCSPISGHRSVSWYQQTPGQGLQFLFEYFSETQRNKGNFPGRFSGRQFSNSRSEMNVSTLELGDSALYLCASSTGQGAGEQFFGPGTRLTVL.

The rearrangement links TRBV6-6 to TRBJ2-2, with D possibly matching TRBD2 (6 bases). Trimming pared 1 base from V and 6 bases from J, leaving 9 bases between. Germline CDR1 reads MNHNY; CDR2 reads SVGAGI (reference sequence). The CDR3 spans 14 residues. CDR3 region: CASSYLRLAGELFF. CDR3 coding DNA: TGTGCCAGCAGTTACTTAAGACTAGCCGGGGAGCTGTTTTTT.

The genes are TRBV29-1 and TRBJ2-7; 7 nucleotides line up with TRBD1. Germline assignment: CDR1 SQVTM and CDR2 ANQGSEA. CDR3 length equals 13 residues. Losses at the gene ends were 1 base for V and 5 bases for J; bases not matched to a gene: 5. DNA of the CDR3: TGCAGCGTTGAAGTCAAACAGGGGAACGAGCAGTACTTC. This codes for CSVEVKQGNEQYF.

The chain carries TRBV27 and TRBJ2-7; TRBD2 agrees at 7 bases. Germline V gene sequence: CDR1 MNHEY, CDR2 SMNVEV (reference sequence). CDR3 length: 15 amino acids. V was clipped by 2 bases and J by 5 bases; unmatched bases: 9. The CDR3 sequence is CASSLAGRNVDEQYF. The CDR3 DNA is TGTGCCAGCAGTTTAGCCGGGAGGAATGTCGACGAGCAGTACTTC.

V and J are TRBV4-1 and TRBJ2-2, with TRBD1 identical over 7 bases. The CDR3 has 15 amino acids. The germline V gene encodes CDR1 MGHRA and CDR2 YSYEKL. Trimming removed 3 bases from V and 3 bases from J; junction bases left unmatched: 4. CDR3 protein: CASSHPDRDTGELFF. Written as DNA, the CDR3 is TGCGCCAGCAGCCACCCCGACAGGGACACCGGGGAGCTGTTTTTT.

This sequence joins TRBV9 and TRBJ1-5; 7 bases map to TRBD1. Per the germline V gene, CDR1 is SGDLS and CDR2 is YYNGEE. After removal of 3 bases from V and 5 bases from J, the junction contained 11 bases not matched to a gene. The CDR3 consists of 16 residues. CDR3 region: CASSAGGDSRYQPQHF. CDR3 in DNA: TGTGCCAGCAGCGCTGGGGGGGACAGCAGGTATCAGCCCCAGCATTTT.

This chain uses TRBV7-9 with TRBJ2-5; 7 bases fit TRBD1. The CDR3 length is 12 residues. The ends lost 8 bases at V and 2 bases at J; junction bases unmatched: 2. Germline lookup yields CDR1 SEHNR and CDR2 FQNEAQ (reference sequence). The CDR3 DNA reads TGTGCCAGCGGGACAGAGCAAGAGACCCAGTACTTC. Protein: CASGTEQETQYF.

The V call is TRBV7-2, the J call TRBJ2-7, with TRBD1 matching 8 bases. The V gene end was trimmed by 5 bases and the J gene end by 6 bases; junction bases not matched to a gene: 9. Germline assignment: CDR1 SGHTA and CDR2 FQGNSA. The CDR3 is 14 residues long. CDR3 DNA: TGTGCCAGCAGCATAGGACAGGGAAGTCGCGAGCAGTACTTC. This gives the protein CASSIGQGSREQYF.

The chain uses TRBV7-8 and TRBJ2-1, with a weak D call TRBD1 (6 bases). The germline V and J ends were trimmed by 4 bases and 8 bases, with 15 bases remaining between them. This CDR3 has 14 residues. Germline V gives CDR1 SGHVS, CDR2 FQNEAQ. Written as DNA, the CDR3 is TGTGCCAGCAGCTCTACAGGGTTTGCGGATGAGCAGTTCTTC. Translation: CASSSTGFADEQFF.

V is TRBV7-3 and J is TRBJ2-1, with TRBD2 matching 7 bases. V was clipped by 0 bases and J by 10 bases; unmatched bases: 3. Germline CDR1 reads SGHTA; CDR2 reads FQGTGA. The CDR3 runs to 13 residues. CDR3 bases: TGTGCCAGCAGCTTAACCCTGGGAGGGGAGCAGTTCTTC. This codes for CASSLTLGGEQFF.

The CDR3 sequence: CASPPPQGVDGYTF. CDR3 DNA: TGTGCCAGCCCCCCCCCGCAGGGGGTTGATGGCTACACCTTC. The gene calls are TRBV6-4 and TRBJ1-2, with 7 bases matching TRBD1. The CDR3 loop spans 14 amino acids. Trimming cost V 8 bases and J 6 bases; bases outside gene matches: 12. Germline-derived CDR1 and CDR2 are MRHNA and SNTAGT.

CDR3 sequence reads: CASSPGTVSYEQYF. CDR3 sequence (DNA): TGTGCCAGCAGCCCAGGGACAGTCTCCTACGAGCAGTACTTC. The chain combines TRBV11-2 with TRBJ2-7; TRBD1 aligns across 7 bases. Germline assignment: CDR1 SGHAT and CDR2 FQNNGV. The CDR3 totals 14 residues. With V trimmed by 5 bases and J by 0 bases, 4 bases remained unmatched.

The chain links TRBV9 to TRBJ1-6; TRBD1 aligns across 7 bases. Germline trimming cut 3 bases from V and 3 bases from J; bases unmatched to any gene: 3. This CDR3 is 15 amino acids long. In germline, CDR1 is SGDLS, CDR2 YYNGEE. CDR3 residues: CASSARDSYNSPLHF. The CDR3 DNA sequence: TGTGCCAGCAGCGCGAGGGACAGCTATAATTCACCCCTCCACTTT.

The V and J genes are TRBV2 and TRBJ1-4, with 7 bases aligning to TRBD1. V dropped 4 bases and J dropped 8; count of bases not matched to a gene: 7. The germline gives CDR1 SNHLY, CDR2 FYNNEI. This CDR3 is built from 14 residues. The CDR3 DNA reads as TGTGCCAGCAGTGGAGGGGGCTCAGGGGAAAAACTGTTTTTT. Its protein is CASSGGGSGEKLFF.

This clone turned up a few times. The V and J genes are TRBV5-5 and TRBJ2-2; the D gene is possibly TRBD2 (5 bases). This CDR3 has 15 amino acids. Germline V lookup: CDR1 SGHKS, CDR2 YYEKEE (reference sequence). The germline V and J ends were trimmed by 2 bases and 5 bases, with 13 bases remaining between them. This chain's CDR3 is CASSFKGSGTGELFF. DNA of the CDR3: TGTGCCAGCAGCTTTAAAGGGTCGGGGACCGGGGAGCTGTTTTTT.

The chain combines TRBV5-1 with TRBJ1-1; the D is unclear. From germline, CDR1 is SGHRS and CDR2 YFSETQ. The CDR3 loop spans 13 amino acids. V lost 0 bases to trimming and J lost 11 bases, with 14 bases between them. The CDR3 sequence: CASSLARGQDAFF. CDR3 DNA: TGCGCCAGCAGCTTGGCGAGAGGGCAGGACGCTTTCTTT. Full variable domain (outside the CDR3, taken from reference TRBV5-1 and TRBJ1-1): KAGVTQTPRYLIKTRGQQVTLSCSPISGHRSVSWYQQTPGQGLQFLFEYFSETQRNKGNFPGRFSGRQFSNSRSEMNVSTLELGDSALYLCASSLARGQDAFFGQGTRLTVV.

The chain joins TRBV7-6 to TRBJ1-5; D unresolved. Trimming removed 2 bases at V and 2 bases at J, with 7 bases between. The CDR3 spans 14 residues. The germline V gene has CDR1 SGHVS and CDR2 FNYEAQ. The CDR3, as DNA: TGTGCCAGCAGCTTAATGGGAGGCAATCAGCCCCAGCATTTT. The encoded protein is CASSLMGGNQPQHF.

As concerns this clone: Other DNA sequences of this sample code for an identical CDR3. V is TRBV28 and J is TRBJ1-3; D is undetermined. The V gene's germline CDR1 is MDHEN and CDR2 SYDVKM. The CDR3 is 15 amino acids. V lost 2 bases and J lost 0, with 8 bases in between. In DNA, the CDR3 is TGTGCCAGCAGTTTAGGGCAGAGCTCTGGAAACACCATATATTTT. The encoded protein is CASSLGQSSGNTIYF.

This clone has more than one count but fewer than ten. The chain joins TRBV5-1 to TRBJ2-2; TRBD1 matches 11 bases. The CDR3 has 16 residues. Germline V CDR1 and CDR2: SGHRS, YFSETQ. V lost 5 bases to trimming and J lost 4 bases; unmatched junction nucleotides: 7. CDR3 DNA: TGCGCCAGCAGTGGCGGACAGGGGGCCTTCACCGGGGAGCTGTTTTTT. Residues: CASSGGQGAFTGELFF.

This clone was counted between two and nine times. The chain couples TRBV9 to TRBJ1-2; D might be TRBD1 (6 bases). CDR1 and CDR2 from the germline V gene are SGDLS and YYNGEE. The CDR3 totals 15 residues. V gave up 0 bases and J gave up 3 bases, with 12 bases separating them. CDR3 loop: CASSVVSGADYGYTF. The DNA for the CDR3 is TGTGCCAGCAGCGTAGTATCAGGGGCGGACTATGGCTACACCTTC.

The genes are TRBV20-1 and TRBJ1-2, with 7 bases identical to TRBD1. This CDR3 has 11 residues. The V and J ends lost 8 bases and 4 bases, in that order; junction bases with no gene match: 4. Germline lookup yields CDR1 DFQATT and CDR2 SNEGSKA (reference sequence). DNA of the CDR3: TGCAGTTACGCAGGGGGCTATGGCTACACCTTC. Encoded protein: CSYAGGYGYTF.

This clone was picked up a small number of times. This chain uses TRBV7-2 with TRBJ2-7, with D maybe TRBD2 (6 bases). Trimming took off 4 bases at V and 6 bases at J, with 10 bases between the two ends. The CDR3 extends over 12 amino acids. Per the germline V gene, CDR1 is SGHTA and CDR2 is FQGNSA. In nucleotides, the CDR3 is TGTGCCAGCAGCTCCGGCGGGGTCGAGCAGTACTTC. The encoded protein is CASSSGGVEQYF.

This sequence joins TRBV7-2 and TRBJ1-4; 7 bases agree with TRBD1. The length of the CDR3 is 14 residues. J lost 7 bases, V lost 5 bases, and 7 bases had no gene match. Germline values: CDR1 SGHTA, CDR2 FQGNSA. As DNA, the CDR3 is TGTGCCAGCAGCGCACAGGGGAGCGCTGAAAAACTGTTTTTT. This encodes CASSAQGSAEKLFF.

The chain employs TRBV20-1 and TRBJ2-7, with D maybe TRBD2 (6 bases). The CDR3 consists of 10 residues. Germline CDR1 and CDR2: DFQATT and SNEGSKA (reference sequence). V was clipped by 6 bases and J by 6 bases, with 9 bases between them. CDR3 amino acids: CSAGDFEQYF. Here the CDR3 DNA reads TGCAGTGCAGGGGACTTCGAGCAGTACTTC.

A few counts support this clone. The chain uses TRBV30 and TRBJ1-2; tentative D call: TRBD1 (6 bases). The germline V and J ends were trimmed by 3 bases and 4 bases, with 12 bases remaining between them. The CDR3 has 13 amino acids. Per germline, CDR1 GTSNPN and CDR2 SVGIG (reference sequence). The CDR3 nucleotides are TGTGCCTGGAGGATAGGGGGTATCTATGGCTACACCTTC. Protein sequence: CAWRIGGIYGYTF.

V is TRBV2 and J is TRBJ1-1, with no clear D. Germline V CDR1 and CDR2: SNHLY, FYNNEI. The CDR3 sequence is 14 residues long. Trimming took off 3 bases at V and 0 bases at J, with 8 bases between the two ends. CDR3 coding DNA: TGTGCCAGCAGTGACATGCTTCTGAACACTGAAGCTTTCTTT. Translated, it gives CASSDMLLNTEAFF.